This T cell receptor beta chain is drawn from a study of T-cell reconstitution after alpha-beta-depleted transplantation in children. Study findings and constraints: T-cell numbers and diversity, one year after transplant, stemmed largely from T cells that were newly produced. The origin of alpha-beta T cells about two months after transplant was reportedly several hundred expanded graft clones. Surviving recipient T cells and thymic progenitors underlay high day-60 TCRbeta diversity in some patients.

The TCRbeta library was prepared with unique molecular identifiers. One entry per CDR3 protein results from TCRdb running MiXCR on the PCR reads. This table has around 440,000 distinct CDR3 sequences, about 11% appearing once. About this clonotype: What it binds is not known.

The CDR3 covers 15 residues. From germline, CDR1 is SGHTA and CDR2 FQGNSA. The junction had 6 bases not matched to a gene; V was cut back by 5 bases and J by 3 bases. The specimen was PBMCs, collected before TCRalphabeta/CD19-depleted stem cell transplant. The chain carries TRBV7-2 and TRBJ2-1, with 8 positions matching TRBD1. The sequence was collected from a child younger than 10 with inherited bone marrow failure, due to receive a stem cell transplant. CDR3 DNA sequence: TGTGCCAGCAGCCCCGACAGGGGAATCTACAATGAGCAGTTCTTC. Translating gives CASSPDRGIYNEQFF.